Listed below are T cell receptor beta chains from one sample, sequenced in a study of T cell responses to AZD1222 COVID-19 vaccine. TCRdb keeps only in-frame clones here, not all; method: immunoSEQ multiplex PCR. This sample yields about 120,000 clones, of which over 85% are seen a single time; more than 2% belongs to the top ten. The specimen comprised peripheral blood, sampled 28 days after the second AZD1222 dose. The receptor set was obtained from an adult who received the AZD1222 COVID-19 vaccine. CDR3s include the opening cysteine and the closing phenylalanine or tryptophan. The D gene is left open where the match is weak. Rows may omit the clone size; those that give it use once, few, many or a size class.

d_call,clone_size,j_call,v_call,cdr3_nt,cdr3_aa
NA,NA,TRBJ2-2,TRBV9,TGTGCCAGCAGCGGCGGCAACACCGGGGAGCTGTTTTTT,CASSGGNTGELFF
NA,NA,TRBJ2-1,TRBV5-1,TGCGCCAGCAGCTTGGGCCTAGGGAGCTCCTACAATGAGCAGTTCTTC,CASSLGLGSSYNEQFF
NA,NA,TRBJ1-5,TRBV6-5,TGTGCCAGCAGTTACGGGTCAATTAATCAGCCCCAGCATTTT,CASSYGSINQPQHF
NA,NA,TRBJ1-2,TRBV7-2,TGTGCCAGCAGCATAACCGGAGTCTATGGCTACACCTTC,CASSITGVYGYTF
NA,NA,TRBJ1-1,TRBV4-1,TGCGCCAGCAGCCTAACGATGGGGGGGACCACTGAAGCTTTCTTT,CASSLTMGGTTEAFF
NA,NA,TRBJ1-1,TRBV5-1,TGCGCCAGCAGCCCATCTCTTGCAGGGCAAACTGAAGCTTTCTTT,CASSPSLAGQTEAFF
NA,once,TRBJ2-6,TRBV2,TGTGCCAGCAGTGAAGGGACAGAAGGGTCTGGGGCCAACGTCCTGACTTTC,CASSEGTEGSGANVLTF
TRBD1,NA,TRBJ1-1,TRBV7-2,TGTGCCAGCAGCTTACACAGGGGGATGGACACTGAAGCTTTCTTT,CASSLHRGMDTEAFF
NA,NA,TRBJ2-7,TRBV4-1,TGCGCCAGCAGCCAAGGGGGGGGCGAGGCCCCCTACGAGCAGTACTTC,CASSQGGGEAPYEQYF
TRBD2,once,TRBJ2-5,TRBV7-3,TGTGCCAGCAGCTCCCTAGCGGGGGGCGGAGAGACCCAGTACTTC,CASSSLAGGGETQYF
TRBD1,NA,TRBJ2-5,TRBV7-2,TGTGCCAGCAGCTCCGGACAGGGGCGAGGCCAAGAGACCCAGTACTTC,CASSSGQGRGQETQYF
NA,NA,TRBJ2-1,TRBV4-3,TGCGCCAGCAGCCAAGTGCTGACGGACAATGAGCAGTTCTTC,CASSQVLTDNEQFF
NA,NA,TRBJ2-7,TRBV4-2,TGTGCCAGCAGCCAAGGTACCCAGGGTTCCTACGAGCAGTACTTC,CASSQGTQGSYEQYF
TRBD1,NA,TRBJ2-7,TRBV5-1,TGCGCCAGCAGCTTTTCCGGGACAGACCCCTACGAGCAGTACTTC,CASSFSGTDPYEQYF
TRBD1,NA,TRBJ2-1,TRBV6-2/TRBV6-3,TGTGCCAGCAGTTCAACTACAGGGGGCGCCTACAATGAGCAGTTCTTC,CASSSTTGGAYNEQFF
NA,NA,TRBJ2-7,TRBV28,TGTGCCAGCTCCCTGGGTTCCTACGAGCAGTACTTC,CASSLGSYEQYF
NA,NA,TRBJ2-1,TRBV7-7,TGTGCTAGCAGCTCGTTTAGCGGTACTTTGGACAATGAGCAGTTCTTC,CASSSFSGTLDNEQFF
NA,NA,TRBJ2-3,TRBV7-9,TGTGCCAGCAGCTCCCTGATCTCCTCAGGTACGCAGTATTTT,CASSSLISSGTQYF
NA,NA,TRBJ1-4,TRBV30,TGTGCCTGGACACAGGCCTTTAATGAAAAACTGTTTTTT,CAWTQAFNEKLFF
NA,NA,TRBJ2-2,TRBV6-6,TGTGCCAGCAGTTACTCGACAGACACCGGGGAGCTGTTTTTT,CASSYSTDTGELFF
TRBD1,NA,TRBJ1-2,TRBV6-1,TGTGCCAGCAGTGCCTGGGCCAGGGGGCTCCGTCCCCCCGGCTACACCTTC,CASSAWARGLRPPGYTF
NA,NA,TRBJ2-7,TRBV7-2,TGTGCCAGCACCCTTTATGTCTCCTACGAGCAGTACTTC,CASTLYVSYEQYF
TRBD2,NA,TRBJ2-1,TRBV4-3,TGCGCCAGCAGCCAAGGGCTAGCGGGGCATAATGAGCAGTTCTTC,CASSQGLAGHNEQFF
NA,NA,TRBJ2-5,TRBV7-2,TGTGCCAGCAGCTTAGGCCAGCTAGAGACCCAGTACTTC,CASSLGQLETQYF